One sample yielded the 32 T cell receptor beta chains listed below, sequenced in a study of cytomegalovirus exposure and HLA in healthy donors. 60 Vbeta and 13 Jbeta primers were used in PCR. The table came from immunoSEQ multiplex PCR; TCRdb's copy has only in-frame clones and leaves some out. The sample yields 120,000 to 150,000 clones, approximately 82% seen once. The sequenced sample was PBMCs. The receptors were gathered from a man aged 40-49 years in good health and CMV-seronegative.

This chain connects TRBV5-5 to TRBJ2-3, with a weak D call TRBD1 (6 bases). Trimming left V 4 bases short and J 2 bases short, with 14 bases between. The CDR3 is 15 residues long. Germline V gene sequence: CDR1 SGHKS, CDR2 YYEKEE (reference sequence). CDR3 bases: TGTGCCAGCAGCACCCAGGGGCTTCCCACAGATACGCAGTATTTT. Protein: CASSTQGLPTDTQYF.

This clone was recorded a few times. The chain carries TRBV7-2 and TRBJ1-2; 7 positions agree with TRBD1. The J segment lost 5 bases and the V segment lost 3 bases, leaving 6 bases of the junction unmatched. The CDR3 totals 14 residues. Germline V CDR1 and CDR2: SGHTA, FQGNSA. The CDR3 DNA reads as TGTGCCAGCAGCTTCGGTCCAGGGGGATATGGCTACACCTTC. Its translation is CASSFGPGGYGYTF.

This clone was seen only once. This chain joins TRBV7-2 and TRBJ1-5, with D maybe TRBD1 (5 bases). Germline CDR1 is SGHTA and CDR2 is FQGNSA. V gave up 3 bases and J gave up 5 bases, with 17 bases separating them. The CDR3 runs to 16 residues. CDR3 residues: CASSFGIPGEDQPQHF. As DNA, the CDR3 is TGTGCCAGCAGCTTTGGAATTCCGGGGGAGGATCAGCCCCAGCATTTT.

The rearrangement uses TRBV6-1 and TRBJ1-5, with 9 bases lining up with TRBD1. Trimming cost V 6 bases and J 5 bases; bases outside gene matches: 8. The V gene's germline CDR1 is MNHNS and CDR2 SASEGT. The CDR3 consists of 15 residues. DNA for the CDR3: TGTGCCAGCAGCCAACAGGGGGCGCGGGATCAGCCCCAGCATTTT. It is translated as CASSQQGARDQPQHF.

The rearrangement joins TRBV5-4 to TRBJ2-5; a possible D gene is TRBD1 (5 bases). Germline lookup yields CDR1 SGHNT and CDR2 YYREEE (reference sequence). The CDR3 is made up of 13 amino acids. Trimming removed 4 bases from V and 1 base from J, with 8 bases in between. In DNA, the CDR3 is TGTGCCAGCAGCCTGGACACCCAAGAGACCCAGTACTTC. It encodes CASSLDTQETQYF.

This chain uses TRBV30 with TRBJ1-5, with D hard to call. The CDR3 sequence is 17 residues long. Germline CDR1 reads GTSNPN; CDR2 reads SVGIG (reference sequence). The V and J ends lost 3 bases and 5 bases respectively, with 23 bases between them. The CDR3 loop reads CAWSPGEGASFYQPQHF. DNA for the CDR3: TGTGCCTGGAGCCCCGGCGAGGGTGCTTCTTTTTATCAGCCCCAGCATTTT.

The CDR3 spells CASSLGGTHYGYTF. CDR3 DNA: TGTGCCAGCAGCTTAGGAGGGACTCACTATGGCTACACCTTC. The chain couples TRBV11-2 to TRBJ1-2; the D gene is possibly TRBD1 (5 bases). Germline-derived CDR1 and CDR2 are SGHAT and FQNNGV. V lost 1 base and J 3 bases, leaving 9 bases between the germline ends. The CDR3 contains 14 residues. Using reference TRBV11-2 and TRBJ1-2 for the parts outside the CDR3, the full variable domain is EAGVAQSPRYKIIEKRQSVAFWCNPISGHATLYWYQQILGQGPKLLIQFQNNGVVDDSQLPKDRFSAERLKGVDSTLKIQPAKLEDSAVYLCASSLGGTHYGYTFGSGTRLTVV.

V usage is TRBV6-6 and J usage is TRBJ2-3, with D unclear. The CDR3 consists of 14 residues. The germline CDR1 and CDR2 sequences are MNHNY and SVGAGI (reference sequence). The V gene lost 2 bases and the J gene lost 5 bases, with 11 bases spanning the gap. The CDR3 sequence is CASSYVGRKDTQYF. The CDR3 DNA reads TGTGCCAGCAGTTACGTGGGCAGAAAAGATACGCAGTATTTT.

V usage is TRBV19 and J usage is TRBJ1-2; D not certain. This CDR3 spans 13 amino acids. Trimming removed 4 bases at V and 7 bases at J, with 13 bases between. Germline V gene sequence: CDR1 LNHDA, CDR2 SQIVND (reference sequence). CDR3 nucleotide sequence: TGTGCCAGTAGTAGGGGAGACGATAGTGGCTACACCTTC. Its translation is CASSRGDDSGYTF.

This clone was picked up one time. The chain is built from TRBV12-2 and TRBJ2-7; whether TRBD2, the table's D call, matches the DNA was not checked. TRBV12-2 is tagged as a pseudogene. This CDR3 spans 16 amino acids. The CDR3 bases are TGTGCAAGTCTCAAAATCAAACCGGGGTGGAGAAGCGAGCAGTACTTC. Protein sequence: CASLKIKPGWRSEQYF.

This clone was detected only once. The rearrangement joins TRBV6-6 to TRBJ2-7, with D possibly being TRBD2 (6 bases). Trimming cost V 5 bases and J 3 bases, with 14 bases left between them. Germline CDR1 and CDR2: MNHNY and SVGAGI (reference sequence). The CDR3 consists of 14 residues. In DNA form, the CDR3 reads TGTGCCAGCAGTGATGGCGGGGCCTACTACGAGCAGTACTTC. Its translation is CASSDGGAYYEQYF.

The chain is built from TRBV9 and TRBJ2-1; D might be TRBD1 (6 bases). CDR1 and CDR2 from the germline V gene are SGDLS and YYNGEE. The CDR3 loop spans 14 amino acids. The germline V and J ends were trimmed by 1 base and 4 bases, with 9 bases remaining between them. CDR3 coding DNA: TGTGCCAGCAGCGTACAGGGGATATACAATGAGCAGTTCTTC. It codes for CASSVQGIYNEQFF.

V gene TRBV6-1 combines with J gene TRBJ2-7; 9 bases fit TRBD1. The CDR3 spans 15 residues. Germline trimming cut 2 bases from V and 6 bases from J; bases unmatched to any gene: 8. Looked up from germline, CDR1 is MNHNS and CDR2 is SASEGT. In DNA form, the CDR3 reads TGTGCCAGCAGTGAATGGGGACAGGGTATCGGCGAGCAGTACTTC. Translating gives CASSEWGQGIGEQYF.

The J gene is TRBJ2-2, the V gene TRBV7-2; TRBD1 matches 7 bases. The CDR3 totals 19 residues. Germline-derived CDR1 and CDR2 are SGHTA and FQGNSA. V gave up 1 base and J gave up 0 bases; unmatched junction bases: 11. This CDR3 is CASSLVRDRAQTNTGELFF. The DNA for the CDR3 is TGTGCCAGCAGCTTAGTCCGAGACAGGGCTCAAACGAACACCGGGGAGCTGTTTTTT.

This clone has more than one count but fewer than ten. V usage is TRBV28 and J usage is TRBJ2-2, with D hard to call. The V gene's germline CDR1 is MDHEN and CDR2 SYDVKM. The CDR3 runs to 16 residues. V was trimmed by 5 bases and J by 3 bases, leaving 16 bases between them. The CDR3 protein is CASSPLSPGDTGELFF. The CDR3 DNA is TGTGCCAGCAGTCCCCTCAGTCCAGGCGACACCGGGGAGCTGTTTTTT.

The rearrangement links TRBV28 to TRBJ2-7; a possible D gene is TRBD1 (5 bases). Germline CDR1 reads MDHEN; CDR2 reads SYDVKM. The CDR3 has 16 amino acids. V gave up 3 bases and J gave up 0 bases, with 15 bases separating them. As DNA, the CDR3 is TGTGCCAGCAGTTTTAATGGGCAGGGAAGCTCCTACGAGCAGTACTTC. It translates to CASSFNGQGSSYEQYF. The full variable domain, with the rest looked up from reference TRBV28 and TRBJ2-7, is DVKVTQSSRYLVKRTGEKVFLECVQDMDHENMFWYRQDPGLGLRLIYFSYDVKMKEKGDIPEGYSVSREKKERFSLILESASTNQTSMYLCASSFNGQGSSYEQYFGPGTRLTVT.

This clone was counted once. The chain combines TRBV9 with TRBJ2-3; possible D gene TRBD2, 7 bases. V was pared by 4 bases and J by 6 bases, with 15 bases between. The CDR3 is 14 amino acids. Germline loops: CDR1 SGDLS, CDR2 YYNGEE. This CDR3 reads CASSTRGAPDTQYF. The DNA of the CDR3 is TGTGCCAGCAGCACCCGGGGGGCACCCGATACGCAGTATTTT.

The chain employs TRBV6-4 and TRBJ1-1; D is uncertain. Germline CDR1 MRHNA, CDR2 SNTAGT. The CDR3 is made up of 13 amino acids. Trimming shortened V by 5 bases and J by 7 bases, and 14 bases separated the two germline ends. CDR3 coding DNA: TGTGCCAGCAGTTTGGGAGTTGCGAATGAAGCTTTCTTT. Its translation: CASSLGVANEAFF.

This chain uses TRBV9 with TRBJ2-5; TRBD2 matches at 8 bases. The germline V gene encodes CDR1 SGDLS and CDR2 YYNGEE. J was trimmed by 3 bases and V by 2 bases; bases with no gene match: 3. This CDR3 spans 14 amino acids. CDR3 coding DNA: TGTGCCAGCAGCGTTGGACTAGCTGAAGAGACCCAGTACTTC. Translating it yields CASSVGLAEETQYF.

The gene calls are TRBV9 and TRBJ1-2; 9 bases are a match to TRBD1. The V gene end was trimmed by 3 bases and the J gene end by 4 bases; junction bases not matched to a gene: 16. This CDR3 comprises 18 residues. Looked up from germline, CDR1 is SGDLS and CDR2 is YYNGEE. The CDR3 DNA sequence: TGTGCCAGCAGCGAAAGCCGGGACAGGGTCGTTGATGGCTATGGCTACACCTTC. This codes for CASSESRDRVVDGYGYTF.

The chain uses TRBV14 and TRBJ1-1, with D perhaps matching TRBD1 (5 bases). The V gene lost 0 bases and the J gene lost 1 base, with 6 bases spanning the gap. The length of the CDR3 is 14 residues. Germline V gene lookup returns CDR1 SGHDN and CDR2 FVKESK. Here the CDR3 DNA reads TGTGCCAGCAGCCAAGATAGGGGGAACACTGAAGCTTTCTTT. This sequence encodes CASSQDRGNTEAFF.

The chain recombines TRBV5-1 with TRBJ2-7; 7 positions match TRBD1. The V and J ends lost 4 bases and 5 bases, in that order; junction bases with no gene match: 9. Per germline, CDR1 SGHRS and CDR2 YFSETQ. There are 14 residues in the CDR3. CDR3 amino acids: CASSQRQGWNEQYF. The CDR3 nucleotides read TGCGCCAGCAGCCAAAGACAGGGTTGGAACGAGCAGTACTTC.

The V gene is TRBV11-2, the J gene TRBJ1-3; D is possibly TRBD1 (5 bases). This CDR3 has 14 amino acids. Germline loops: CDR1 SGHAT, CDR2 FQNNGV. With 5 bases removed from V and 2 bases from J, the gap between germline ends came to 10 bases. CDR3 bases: TGTGCCAGCAGCCCGACAGCTCCTGGAAACACCATATATTTT. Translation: CASSPTAPGNTIYF.

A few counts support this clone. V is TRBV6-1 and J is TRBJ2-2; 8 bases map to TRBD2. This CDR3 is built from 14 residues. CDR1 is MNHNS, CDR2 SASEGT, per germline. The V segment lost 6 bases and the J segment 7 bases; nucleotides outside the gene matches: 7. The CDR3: CASSPTGGYGELFF. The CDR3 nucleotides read TGTGCCAGCAGCCCCACGGGGGGGTACGGGGAGCTGTTTTTT.

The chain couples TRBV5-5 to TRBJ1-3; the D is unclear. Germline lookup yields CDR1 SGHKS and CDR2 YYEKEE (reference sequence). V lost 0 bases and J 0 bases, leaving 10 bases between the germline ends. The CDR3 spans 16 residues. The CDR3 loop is CASSLVAAISGNTIYF. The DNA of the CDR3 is TGTGCCAGCAGCTTGGTGGCCGCAATCTCTGGAAACACCATATATTTT. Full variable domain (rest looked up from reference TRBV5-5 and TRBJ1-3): DAGVTQSPTHLIKTRGQQVTLRCSPISGHKSVSWYQQVLGQGPQFIFQYYEKEERGRGNFPDRFSARQFPNYSSELNVNALLLGDSALYLCASSLVAAISGNTIYFGEGSWLTVV.

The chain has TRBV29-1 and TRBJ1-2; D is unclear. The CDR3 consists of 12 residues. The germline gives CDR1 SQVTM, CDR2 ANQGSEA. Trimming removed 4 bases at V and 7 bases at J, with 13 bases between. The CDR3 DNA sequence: TGCAGCGTTGTACCCGATTACTCTGGCTACACCTTC. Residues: CSVVPDYSGYTF.

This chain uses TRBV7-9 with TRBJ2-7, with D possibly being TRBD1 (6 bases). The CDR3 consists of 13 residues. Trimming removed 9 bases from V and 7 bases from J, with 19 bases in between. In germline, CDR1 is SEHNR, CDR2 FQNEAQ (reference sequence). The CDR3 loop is CASGGALVGEQYF. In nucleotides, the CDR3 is TGTGCCAGTGGGGGCGCCTTGGTGGGGGAGCAGTACTTC.

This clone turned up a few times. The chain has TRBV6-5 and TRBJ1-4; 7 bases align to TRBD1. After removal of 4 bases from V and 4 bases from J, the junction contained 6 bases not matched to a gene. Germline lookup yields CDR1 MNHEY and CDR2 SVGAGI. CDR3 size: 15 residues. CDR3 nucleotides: TGTGCCAGCAGTTCGACAGGGCTCGGTAATGAAAAACTGTTTTTT. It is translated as CASSSTGLGNEKLFF.

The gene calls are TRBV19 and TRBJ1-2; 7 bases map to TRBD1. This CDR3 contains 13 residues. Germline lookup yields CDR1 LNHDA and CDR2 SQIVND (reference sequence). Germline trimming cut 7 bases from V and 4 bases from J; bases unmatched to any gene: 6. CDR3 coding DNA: TGTGCCAGTACCAGACAGGGAGGCTATGGCTACACCTTC. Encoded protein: CASTRQGGYGYTF.

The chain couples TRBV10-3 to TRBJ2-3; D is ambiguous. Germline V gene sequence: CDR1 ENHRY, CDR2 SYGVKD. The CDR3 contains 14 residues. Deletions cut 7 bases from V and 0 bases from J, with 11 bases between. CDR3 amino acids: CAIMSSPSTDTQYF. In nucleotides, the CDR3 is TGTGCCATCATGTCTTCTCCTAGCACAGATACGCAGTATTTT.

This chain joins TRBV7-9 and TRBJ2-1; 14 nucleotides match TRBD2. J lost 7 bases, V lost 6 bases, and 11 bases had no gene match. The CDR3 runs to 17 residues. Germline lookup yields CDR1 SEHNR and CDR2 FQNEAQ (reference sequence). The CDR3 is CASRGLAGEVGRNEQFF. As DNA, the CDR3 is TGTGCCAGCAGGGGACTAGCGGGGGAGGTCGGGCGAAATGAGCAGTTCTTC.

As DNA, the CDR3 is TGTGCCAGCGGAGACAGATACAATGAGCAGTTCTTC. This codes for CASGDRYNEQFF. This rearrangement joins TRBV7-9 to TRBJ2-1; the D gene is possibly TRBD1 (5 bases). V lost 8 bases to trimming and J lost 4 bases, with 9 bases between them. The CDR3 is 12 residues long. Germline V CDR1 and CDR2: SEHNR, FQNEAQ (reference sequence).